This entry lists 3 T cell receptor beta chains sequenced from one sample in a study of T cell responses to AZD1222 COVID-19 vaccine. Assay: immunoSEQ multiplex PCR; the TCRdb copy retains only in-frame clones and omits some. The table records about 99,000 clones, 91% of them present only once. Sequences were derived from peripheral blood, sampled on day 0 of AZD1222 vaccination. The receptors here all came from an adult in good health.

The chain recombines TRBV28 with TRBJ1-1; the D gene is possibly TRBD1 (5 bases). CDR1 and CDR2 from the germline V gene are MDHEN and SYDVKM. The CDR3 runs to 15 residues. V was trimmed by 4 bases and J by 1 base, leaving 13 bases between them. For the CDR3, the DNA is TGTGCCAGCAGTTCCCCCGGGACGGCGAACACTGAAGCTTTCTTT. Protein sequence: CASSSPGTANTEAFF.

This chain's CDR3 is CASRRGLNTEAFF. The CDR3 nucleotides are TGTGCCAGCAGACGAGGGTTGAACACTGAAGCTTTCTTT. The rearrangement links TRBV7-2 to TRBJ1-1; D gene unclear. Trimming removed 6 bases at V and 0 bases at J, with 8 bases between. The germline gives CDR1 SGHTA, CDR2 FQGNSA. The length of the CDR3 is 13 residues.

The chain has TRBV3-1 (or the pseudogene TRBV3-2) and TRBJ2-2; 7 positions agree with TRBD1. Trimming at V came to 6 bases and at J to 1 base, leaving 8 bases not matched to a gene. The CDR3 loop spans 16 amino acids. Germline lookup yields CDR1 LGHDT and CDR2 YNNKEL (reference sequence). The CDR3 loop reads CASRYLGQENTGELFF. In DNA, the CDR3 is TGTGCCAGCAGATACCTAGGACAGGAGAACACCGGGGAGCTGTTTTTT.